The T cell receptor beta chain described here comes from a study of shared clonotypes between healthy human individuals (dated by TCRdb to about 2020). At the level of the whole study: The cohort included three men and a couple of women between 18 and 49 years of age. Libraries were prepared and TCR repertoires were sequenced by different laboratories using diverse techniques, in order to increase sequencing depth and limit assay-specific biases. To estimate repertoire size and how much clonotype sharing occurs between individuals, the study deeply sequenced the blood TCR repertoires of several healthy adults. For each donor, CD4 naive and CD4 memory were each given three plates, CD8 naive was given two plates, and CD8 memory was given one plate. Each donor's leukapheresis produced roughly between roughly 0.85 and 9.5 billion PBMCs.

Study-wide findings and limitations: Based on pairwise subsampling, the degree of clonotype sharing among donors was expected to be affected by sequencing depth. Sampling was restricted to blood, and TCR repertoires in tissue are likely to differ from TCR repertoires in blood. Because the study included only a small number of donors, the genetic and exposure-history diversity represented was limited. Across a few donors, about 5.2% of naive CD4, approximately 3.6% of naive CD8, approximately 2.5% of memory CD4, and about 0.44% of memory CD8 clonotypes were shared. Compared with non-shared clonotypes, the clonotypes found in all four sorted-subset donors had higher generation probabilities. Even with the large sequencing depth, rarefaction of the sorted-subset datasets indicated that sequencing was incomplete. Naive subsets generally had larger estimated clonotype richness than memory subsets did.

The CDR3 runs 16 amino acids, cysteine and phenylalanine included. CDR3 DNA only is kept here, 48 bases in frame from base 1. V sheds 4 bases and J sheds 5 bases, leaving 20 bases between their ends. As encoded in the germline V gene, CDR1 is SGHVS while CDR2 is FNYEAQ. Using the deep immunoSEQ assay, multiplex PCR amplified TCR CDR3 regions from genomic DNA. Genomic DNA extracted from each cell subset was distributed evenly over all wells of several immunoSEQ 96-well plates, and each plate served as one replicate. Each replicate PCR for sorted subsets received about 200 ng genomic DNA, equal to roughly 29,000 T cell genomes. Purified libraries were measured with a Qubit 3.0 fluorometer, size-checked on a Bioanalyzer 2100, and measured again with the KAPA Library Quantification kit. Every immunoSEQ 96-well plate was sequenced on a dedicated single-read 150-cycle Illumina NextSeq 550 flow cell. Concerning the study's data processing: Because the immunoSEQ output held only junctional sequences and lacked quality scores, the filtering could not match the filtering applied to full-length reads. Sequences were annotated with PyIR, a Python wrapper for IgBLAST v1.9, using IMGT germline references to assign V/J genes and CDR3. Reads with weak V/J assignments (E-value above 1e-6), missing CDR3, stop codons, out-of-frame junctions, or ambiguous translated residues were removed. V3J clonotypes were defined by identical inferred V gene, J gene, and CDR3 amino acid sequence. To compute the percentage overlap between repertoires, the number of shared unique clonotypes was divided by the size of the smaller repertoire. Three approaches were used to assess repertoire richness: RTK rarefaction, the Chao1 estimator, and Recon v2.1 estimates of unobserved clonotypes. Generation probabilities were computed with OLGA for all TCRbeta clonotypes obtained by the gDNA method from four donors. TCRdb mirrors the immuneACCESS table, restricted to in-frame sequences. Some clones are absent from its copies; in checked studies, under half trace to an unresolved V gene, and the reason for the others is unknown. V and J calls and clone size are those listed in that table; D and trimming were worked out from the DNA. Present in this sample are millions of clones, 85% to 95% of which were seen just once. About 1.1% of the sample is in the top ten clones.

For the CD8 naive samples, CD45RO-negative cells were positively selected for CCR7, yielding a CD45RA+CCR7+ population from which TemRA cells were excluded. The donors were healthy, HIV-negative adults who had no recently reported acute infections or vaccinations. Every donor was a Caucasian adult residing in Nashville, Tennessee, USA. Blood was collected by leukapheresis, and PBMCs were isolated by Ficoll-Histopaque density gradient centrifugation and then cryopreserved in liquid nitrogen vapor phase. Analytical flow cytometry was used to check the purity and quantity of every magnetically sorted T cell population. From each sorted fraction, genomic DNA was isolated and quantified by UV absorbance on a Nanodrop 2000c. Of note for this clone: Its antigen remains undetermined. There are no base qualities to consult, and no much larger clone falls within one base.

The chain employs TRBV7-6 and TRBJ1-1; tentative D gene TRBD1, with 5 bases matching. The sample was naive CD8+ T cells sorted from blood. The cell subset or site label, read with the paper, signifies: CD45RA+CCR7+. This sequence originates from a young man in good health. The CDR3 reads CASSYSPGRGRTEAFF. The sequenced DNA: TGTGCCAGCAGCTACTCACCGGGACGAGGTCGGACTGAAGCTTTCTTT. The CDR3 plus the reference TRBV7-6 and TRBJ1-1 genes for the other parts give the full variable domain: GAGVSQSPRYKVTKRGQDVALRCDPISGHVSLYWYRQALGQGPEFLTYFNYEAQQDKSGLPNDRFSAERPEGSISTLTIQRTEQRDSAMYRCASSYSPGRGRTEAFFGQGTRLTVV.